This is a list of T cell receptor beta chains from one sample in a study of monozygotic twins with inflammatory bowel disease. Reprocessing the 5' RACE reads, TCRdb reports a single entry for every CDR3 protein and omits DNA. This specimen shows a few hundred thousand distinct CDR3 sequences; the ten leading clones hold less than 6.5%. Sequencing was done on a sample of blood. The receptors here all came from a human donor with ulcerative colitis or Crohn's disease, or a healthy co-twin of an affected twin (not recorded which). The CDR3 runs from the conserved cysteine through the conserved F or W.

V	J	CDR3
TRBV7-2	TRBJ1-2	CASSSGTGENGYTF
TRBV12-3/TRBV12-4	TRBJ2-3	CASSRRQTQYF
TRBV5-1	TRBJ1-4	CASSYLTGTTNEKLFF
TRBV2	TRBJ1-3	CASRETPSSGNTIYF
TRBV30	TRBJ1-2	CAWSRITYNYGYTF
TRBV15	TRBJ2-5	CATKRGGGLETQYF
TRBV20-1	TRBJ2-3	CSAREGAGGTDTQYF
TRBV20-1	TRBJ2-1	CSARYRDRGKNFF
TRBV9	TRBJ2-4	CASSGGRGALAKNIQYF
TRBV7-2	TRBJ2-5	CASSSFSGTMETQYF
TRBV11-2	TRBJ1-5	CASSQGGSNQPQHF
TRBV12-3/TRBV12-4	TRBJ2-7	CASRQTGAAYEQYF
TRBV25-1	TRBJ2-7	CASKPLLASGRSHEQYF
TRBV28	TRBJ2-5	CASSPLSGQETQYF
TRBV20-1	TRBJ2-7	CSARETGQEQYF
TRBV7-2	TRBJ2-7	CASSLKEGAPYEQYF
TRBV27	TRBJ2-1	CASIKYQGTSGSRSYNEQFF
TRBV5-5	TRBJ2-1	CASSLLGLAGEAYNEQFF
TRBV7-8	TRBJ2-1	CASSSSPRIARYEQFF
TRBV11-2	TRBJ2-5	CASSPRTSQSLYQETQYF
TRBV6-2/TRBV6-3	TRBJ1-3	CASSFYGDSGNTIYF
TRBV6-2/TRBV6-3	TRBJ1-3	CASRRTTGFSGNTIYF
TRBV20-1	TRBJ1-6	CSASGQGVFNSPLHF
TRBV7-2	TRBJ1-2	CASSPTPGGYTF
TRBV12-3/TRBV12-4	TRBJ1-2	CASSLFGSGIGLLYTF
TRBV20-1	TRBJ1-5	CSARDNSNQPQHF
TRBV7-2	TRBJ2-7	CASSLPGNPVYEQYF
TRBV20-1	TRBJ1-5	CSARSRVEQPQHF
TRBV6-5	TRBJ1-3	CASRASGNTIYF
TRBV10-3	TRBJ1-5	CAISTGQAKREPQHF
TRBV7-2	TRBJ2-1	CASSLLYEQFF
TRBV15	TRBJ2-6	CATSRDGGISGANVLTF
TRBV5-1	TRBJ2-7	CASSLGGQGSYEQYF
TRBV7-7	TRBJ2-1	CASSPTSGGLRDEQFF
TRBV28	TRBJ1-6	CASWPNTDGNSPLHF
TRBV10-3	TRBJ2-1	CATGLAGSPEQFF
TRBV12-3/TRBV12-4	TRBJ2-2	CASIRQGSNTGELFF
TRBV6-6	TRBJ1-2	CASSPRSNYGYTF
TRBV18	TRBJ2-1	CASSPLDRVEGNEQFF
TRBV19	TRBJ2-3	CASSPRTGGYTDTQYF
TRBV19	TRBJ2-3	CASSIDVSGRIDTQYF
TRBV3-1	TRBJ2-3	CASSQNWLDTQYF
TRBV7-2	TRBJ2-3	CASSFPGPRADTQYF
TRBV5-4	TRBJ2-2	CASNSRTDNTGELFF
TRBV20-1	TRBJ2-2	CSARGVRENTGELFF
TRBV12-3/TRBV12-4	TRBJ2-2	CASIKRRGGGWDTGELFF
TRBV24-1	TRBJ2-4	CATRGSGENIQYF
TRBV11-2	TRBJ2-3	CASSTRGDTQYF
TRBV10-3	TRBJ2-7	CAISESTTSGNYEQYF
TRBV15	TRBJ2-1	CATSIAIGLGRYNEQFF
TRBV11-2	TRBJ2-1	CASSLIAGGYNEQFF